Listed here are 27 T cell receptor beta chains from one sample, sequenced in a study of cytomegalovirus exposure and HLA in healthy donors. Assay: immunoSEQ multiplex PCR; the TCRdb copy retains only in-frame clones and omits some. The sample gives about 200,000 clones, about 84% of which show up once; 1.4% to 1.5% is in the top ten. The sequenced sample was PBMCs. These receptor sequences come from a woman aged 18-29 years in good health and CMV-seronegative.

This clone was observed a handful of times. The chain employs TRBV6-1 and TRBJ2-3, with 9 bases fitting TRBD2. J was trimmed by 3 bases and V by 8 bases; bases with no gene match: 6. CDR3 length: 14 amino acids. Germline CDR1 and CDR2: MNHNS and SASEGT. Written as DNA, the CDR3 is TGTGCCAGCTCCGGACTAGCGCAAACAGATACGCAGTATTTT. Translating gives CASSGLAQTDTQYF.

DNA of the CDR3: TGTGCCAGTAGTCTCGACAGGGTCGGGGGAGTTAGTGGCGAGCAGTACTTC. Amino acids: CASSLDRVGGVSGEQYF. The V gene is TRBV19, the J gene TRBJ2-7; possibly TRBD1 for D (7 bases). CDR1 is LNHDA, CDR2 SQIVND, per germline (reference sequence). Trimming left V 5 bases short and J 6 bases short, with 26 bases between. The CDR3 has 17 amino acids.

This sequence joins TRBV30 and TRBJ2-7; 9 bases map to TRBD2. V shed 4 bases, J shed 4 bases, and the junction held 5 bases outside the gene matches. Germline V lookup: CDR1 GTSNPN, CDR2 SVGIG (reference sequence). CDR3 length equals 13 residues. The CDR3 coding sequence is TGTGCCTGGAACTCGGGACTAGCATACGAGCAGTACTTC. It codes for CAWNSGLAYEQYF.

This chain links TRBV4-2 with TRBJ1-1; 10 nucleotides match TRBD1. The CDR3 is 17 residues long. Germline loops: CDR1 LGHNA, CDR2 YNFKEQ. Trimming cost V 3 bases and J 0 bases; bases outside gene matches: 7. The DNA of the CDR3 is TGTGCCAGCAGCCAGGAGCAGGACAGGGGGTTGAACACTGAAGCTTTCTTT. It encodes CASSQEQDRGLNTEAFF.

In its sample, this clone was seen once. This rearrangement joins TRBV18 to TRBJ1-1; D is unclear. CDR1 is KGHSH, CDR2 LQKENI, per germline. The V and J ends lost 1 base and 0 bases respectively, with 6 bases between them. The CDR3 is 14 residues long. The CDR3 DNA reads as TGTGCCAGCTCACCACGGGAGGTGAACACTGAAGCTTTCTTT. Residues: CASSPREVNTEAFF. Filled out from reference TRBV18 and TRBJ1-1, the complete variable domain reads NAGVMQNPRHLVRRRGQEARLRCSPMKGHSHVYWYRQLPEEGLKFMVYLQKENIIDESGMPKERFSAEFPKEGPSILRIQQVVRGDSAAYFCASSPREVNTEAFFGQGTRLTVV.

DNA for the CDR3: TGCGCCAGCAGTATCCGGATCGGGGAGACCCAGTACTTC. It codes for CASSIRIGETQYF. The V gene is TRBV10-2, the J gene TRBJ2-5; D is undetermined. Germline V lookup: CDR1 WSHSY, CDR2 SAAADI. This CDR3 comprises 13 residues. Between the trimmed V and J ends, which lost 5 bases and 5 bases, there was a span of 12 bases.

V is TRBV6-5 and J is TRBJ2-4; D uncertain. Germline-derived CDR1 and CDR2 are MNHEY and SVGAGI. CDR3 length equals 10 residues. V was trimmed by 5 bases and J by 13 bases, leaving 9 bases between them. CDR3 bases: TGTGCCAGCAGTGAACGGGTGCAGTACTTC. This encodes CASSERVQYF.

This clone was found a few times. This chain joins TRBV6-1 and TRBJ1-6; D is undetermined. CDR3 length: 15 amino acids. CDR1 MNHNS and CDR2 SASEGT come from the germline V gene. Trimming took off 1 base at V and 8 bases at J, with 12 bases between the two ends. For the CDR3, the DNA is TGTGCCAGCAGTGAAGGTAGACGGGAGGATTCACCCCTCCACTTT. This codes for CASSEGRREDSPLHF.

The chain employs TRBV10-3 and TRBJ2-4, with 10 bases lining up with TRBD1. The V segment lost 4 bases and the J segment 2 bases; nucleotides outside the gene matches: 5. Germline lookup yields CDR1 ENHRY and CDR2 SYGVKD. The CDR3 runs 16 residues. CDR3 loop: CAISGRDRGTKNIQYF. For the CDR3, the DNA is TGTGCCATCAGTGGCCGGGACAGGGGAACCAAAAACATTCAGTACTTC.

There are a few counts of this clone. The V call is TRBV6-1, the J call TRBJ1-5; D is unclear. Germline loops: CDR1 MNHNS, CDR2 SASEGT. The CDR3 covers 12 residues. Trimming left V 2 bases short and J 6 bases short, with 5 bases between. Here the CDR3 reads CASSERRQPQHF. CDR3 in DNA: TGTGCCAGCAGTGAACGTCGTCAGCCCCAGCATTTT.

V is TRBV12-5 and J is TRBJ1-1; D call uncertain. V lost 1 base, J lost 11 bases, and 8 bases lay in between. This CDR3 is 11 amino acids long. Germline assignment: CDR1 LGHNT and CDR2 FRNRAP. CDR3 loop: CASGLGRVAFF. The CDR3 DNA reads TGTGCTAGTGGTTTGGGACGGGTTGCTTTCTTT.

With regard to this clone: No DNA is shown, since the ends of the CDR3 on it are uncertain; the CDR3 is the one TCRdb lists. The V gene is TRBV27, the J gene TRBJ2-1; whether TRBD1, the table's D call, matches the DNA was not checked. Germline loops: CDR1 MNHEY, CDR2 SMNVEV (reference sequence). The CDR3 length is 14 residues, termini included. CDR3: CASSSSTTPNEQFF.

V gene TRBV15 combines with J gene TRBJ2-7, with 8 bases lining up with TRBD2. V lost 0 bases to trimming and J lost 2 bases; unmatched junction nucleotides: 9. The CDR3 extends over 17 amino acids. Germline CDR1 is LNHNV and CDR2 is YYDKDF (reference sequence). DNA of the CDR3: TGTGCCACCAGCAGAGATTCGGGCGGGGGGATCCCCTACGAGCAGTACTTC. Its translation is CATSRDSGGGIPYEQYF.

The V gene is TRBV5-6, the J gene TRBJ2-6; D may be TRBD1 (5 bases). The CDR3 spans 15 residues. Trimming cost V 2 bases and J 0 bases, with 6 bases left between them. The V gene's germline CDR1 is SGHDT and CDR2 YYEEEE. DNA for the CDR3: TGTGCCAGCAGCTTAGGGGTCTCTGGGGCCAACGTCCTGACTTTC. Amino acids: CASSLGVSGANVLTF.

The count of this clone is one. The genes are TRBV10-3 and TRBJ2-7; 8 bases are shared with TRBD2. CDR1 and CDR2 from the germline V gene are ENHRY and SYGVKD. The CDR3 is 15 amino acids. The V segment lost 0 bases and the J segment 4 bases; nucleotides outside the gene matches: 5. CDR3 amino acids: CAISESSGSGYEQYF. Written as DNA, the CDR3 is TGTGCCATCAGTGAGTCGAGCGGGAGTGGGTACGAGCAGTACTTC.

CDR3 bases: TGCGCCAGCAGCCCTTACAAGCCTCCAGGGGGCGGCGACGAGCAGTACTTC. Protein product: CASSPYKPPGGGDEQYF. This chain connects TRBV5-1 to TRBJ2-7, with 8 bases aligning to TRBD1. CDR1 SGHRS and CDR2 YFSETQ come from the germline V gene. The CDR3 sequence is 17 residues long. V shed 4 bases, J shed 5 bases, and the junction held 17 bases outside the gene matches.

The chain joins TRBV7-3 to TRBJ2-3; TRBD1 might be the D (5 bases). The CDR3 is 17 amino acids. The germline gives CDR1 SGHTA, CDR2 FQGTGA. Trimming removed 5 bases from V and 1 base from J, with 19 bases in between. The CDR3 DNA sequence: TGTGCCAGCAGCCCCCAAGCCAGGACACCGGGCACAGATACGCAGTATTTT. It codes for CASSPQARTPGTDTQYF.

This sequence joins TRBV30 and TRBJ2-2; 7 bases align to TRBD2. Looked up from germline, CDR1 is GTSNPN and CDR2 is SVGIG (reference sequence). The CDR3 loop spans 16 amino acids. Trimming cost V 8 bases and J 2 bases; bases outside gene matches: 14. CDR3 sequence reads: CAGTSGSGKNTGELFF. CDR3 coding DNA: TGTGCCGGGACTTCGGGGAGCGGGAAAAACACCGGGGAGCTGTTTTTT.

CDR3 sequence (DNA): TGTGCCAGCAGTTACTCGATGGCACCATATAATTCACCCCTCCACTTT. Translating it yields CASSYSMAPYNSPLHF. V and J are TRBV6-5 and TRBJ1-6, with D unclear. Trimming removed 0 bases from V and 4 bases from J, with 10 bases in between. The CDR3 is made up of 16 amino acids. CDR1 and CDR2 (germline): MNHEY, SVGAGI.

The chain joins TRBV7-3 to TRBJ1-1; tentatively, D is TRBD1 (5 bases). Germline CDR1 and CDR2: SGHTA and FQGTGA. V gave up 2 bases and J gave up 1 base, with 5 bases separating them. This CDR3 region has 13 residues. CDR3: CASSLQGNTEAFF. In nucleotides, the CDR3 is TGTGCCAGCAGCTTACAGGGGAACACTGAAGCTTTCTTT.

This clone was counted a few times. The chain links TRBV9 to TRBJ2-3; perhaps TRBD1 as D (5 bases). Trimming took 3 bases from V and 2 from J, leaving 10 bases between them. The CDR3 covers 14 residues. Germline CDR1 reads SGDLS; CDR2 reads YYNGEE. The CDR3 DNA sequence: TGTGCCAGCAGCGCAAGGGGCCCCACAGATACGCAGTATTTT. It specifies CASSARGPTDTQYF.

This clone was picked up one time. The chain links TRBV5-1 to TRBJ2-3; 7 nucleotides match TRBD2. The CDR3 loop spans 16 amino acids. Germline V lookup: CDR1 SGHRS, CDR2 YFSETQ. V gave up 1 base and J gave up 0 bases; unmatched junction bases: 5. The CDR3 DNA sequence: TGCGCCAGCAGCTTGAGGGCTAGCGGTAGCACAGATACGCAGTATTTT. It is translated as CASSLRASGSTDTQYF.

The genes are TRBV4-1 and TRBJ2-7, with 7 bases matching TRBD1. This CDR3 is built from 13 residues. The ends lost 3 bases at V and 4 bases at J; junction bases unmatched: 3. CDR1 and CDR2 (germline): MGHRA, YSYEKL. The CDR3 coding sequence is TGCGCCAGCAGCCAGGGACAGAATTACGAGCAGTACTTC. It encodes CASSQGQNYEQYF.

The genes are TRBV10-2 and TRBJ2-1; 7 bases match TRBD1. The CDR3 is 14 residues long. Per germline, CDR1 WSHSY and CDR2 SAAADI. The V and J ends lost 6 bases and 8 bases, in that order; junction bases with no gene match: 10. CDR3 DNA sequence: TGCGCCAGCAGGACAGGGTCCTACGTGTATGAGCAGTTCTTC. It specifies CASRTGSYVYEQFF.

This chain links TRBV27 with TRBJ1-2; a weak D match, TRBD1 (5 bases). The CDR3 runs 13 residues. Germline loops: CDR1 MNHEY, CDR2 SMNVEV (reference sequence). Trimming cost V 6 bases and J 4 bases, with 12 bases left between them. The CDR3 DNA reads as TGTGCCAGCAGCCGTGGGGGGGGCTATGGCTACACCTTC. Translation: CASSRGGGYGYTF.

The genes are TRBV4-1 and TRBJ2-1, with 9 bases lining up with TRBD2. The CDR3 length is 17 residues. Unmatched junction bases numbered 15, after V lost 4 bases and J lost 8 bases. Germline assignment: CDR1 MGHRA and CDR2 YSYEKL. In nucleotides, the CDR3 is TGCGCCAGCAGCCCACAAACCAGGACTAGCGTTTACGATGAGCAGTTCTTC. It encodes CASSPQTRTSVYDEQFF.

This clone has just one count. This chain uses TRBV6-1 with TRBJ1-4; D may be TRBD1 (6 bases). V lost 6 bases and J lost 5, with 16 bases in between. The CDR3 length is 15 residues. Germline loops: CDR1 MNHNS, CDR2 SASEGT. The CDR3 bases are TGTGCCAGCAGATTACAGGGCTTGGAGAATGAAAAACTGTTTTTT. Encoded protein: CASRLQGLENEKLFF.